This T cell receptor beta chain was documented in a study of blood T cell repertoires in COVID-19. As for the study in general: COVID-19 samples, acute and convalescent, were from the United States, Italy and Spain. T cells, B-cell-depleted T cells, or PBMCs provided the cDNA or gDNA that served as material.

V lost 6 bases, J lost 7 bases, and 1 base stayed unmatched. The CDR3 totals 12 residues. Germline CDR1 MNHEY, CDR2 SMNVEV (reference sequence). In the authors' methods: Estimated nucleated cell counts came from reference gene primer amplification. Only in-frame clones appear in the TCRdb table, and some are missing; sequencing was by immunoSEQ multiplex PCR. V, J and clone size were drawn from that table, and D and trimming were deduced from the DNA. The top ten hold approximately 6.2% of the sample, which has 200,000 to 250,000 clones, about 86% seen once. This chain joins TRBV27 and TRBJ1-5; the match to TRBD1 covers 9 bases. Sequencing was carried out using peripheral blood. The source is a man aged 55 to 69 with acute or convalescent COVID-19. CDR3 sequence: CASRQGAQPQHF. CDR3 nucleotide sequence: TGTGCCAGCAGACAGGGGGCACAGCCCCAGCATTTT.